What follows are 27 T cell receptor beta chains derived from one specimen sequenced in a study of a mutant IDH1 vaccine in newly diagnosed glioma. Time point here: week 47, end of study. Each dose delivered 300 ug of mutant IDH1 20-mer peptide subcutaneously with imiquimod. Their antigens are not known. Clones were sequenced by immunoSEQ multiplex PCR, and TCRdb holds only the in-frame ones, with some missing. The sample holds approximately 34,000 clones, around 90% seen once. The sequences come from PBMCs, collected from a glioma patient whose treatment included an IDH1 peptide vaccine. The receptor set was obtained from a man between 35 and 55 years old with glioma.

J is TRBJ2-2 and V is TRBV6-5; D call uncertain. The V gene's germline CDR1 is MNHEY and CDR2 SVGAGI. V lost 6 bases, J lost 5 bases, and 13 bases lay in between. The CDR3 runs to 14 residues. DNA for the CDR3: TGTGCCAGCAGACCCCCTCTCTCTACCGGGGAGCTGTTTTTT. Residues: CASRPPLSTGELFF.

The gene calls are TRBV12-5 and TRBJ2-2; 7 bases line up with TRBD1. Germline CDR1 LGHNT, CDR2 FRNRAP. The CDR3 is 17 amino acids. V shed 1 base and J 3 bases; nucleotides not matched to a gene: 8. In nucleotides, the CDR3 is TGTGCTAGTGGTTTGGGCAGGGGGTCCACGGACACCGGGGAGCTGTTTTTT. Translating it yields CASGLGRGSTDTGELFF.

This clone was observed once. CDR3 DNA sequence: TGTGCCAGCAGCCATACCGTGTGGGGCACAGATACGCAGTATTTT. Its protein product is CASSHTVWGTDTQYF. The rearrangement links TRBV7-6 to TRBJ2-3, with D hard to call. There are 15 residues in the CDR3. The germline CDR1 and CDR2 sequences are SGHVS and FNYEAQ. The ends were cut back, 5 bases at V and 1 base at J, with 13 bases in the middle.

The V and J genes are TRBV10-3 and TRBJ2-3, with 7 nucleotides matching TRBD1. The J segment lost 0 bases and the V segment lost 2 bases, leaving 5 bases of the junction unmatched. The CDR3 loop spans 16 amino acids. CDR1 is ENHRY and CDR2 is SYGVKD in the germline V gene. In nucleotides, the CDR3 is TGTGCCATCAGTGAGGCCCGGGACAGCAGCACAGATACGCAGTATTTT. Translation gives CAISEARDSSTDTQYF.

The DNA for the CDR3 is TGCGCCAGCAGCCAAGAAGGGGTCTGGGTGGGGGCCAACGTCCTGACTTTC. Translation gives CASSQEGVWVGANVLTF. V and J are TRBV4-3 and TRBJ2-6; D may be TRBD1 (5 bases). The CDR3 runs to 17 residues. In germline, CDR1 is LGHNA, CDR2 YSLEER. V shed 0 bases and J shed 4 bases, with 13 bases lying between them.

CDR3: CASLPRRGQSNSPLHF. CDR3 DNA sequence: TGTGCCAGCCTTCCCAGGAGGGGGCAAAGTAATTCACCCCTCCACTTT. The rearrangement links TRBV28 to TRBJ1-6, with 7 bases matching TRBD1. This CDR3 comprises 16 residues. The ends lost 8 bases at V and 6 bases at J; junction bases unmatched: 13. Germline-derived CDR1 and CDR2 are MDHEN and SYDVKM.

The chain joins TRBV6-1 to TRBJ1-5, with D tentatively TRBD1 (5 bases). V was cut by 4 bases and J by 3 bases, with 7 bases left in between. CDR3 length: 13 amino acids. The germline gives CDR1 MNHNS, CDR2 SASEGT. Here the CDR3 reads CASSGQYNQPQHF. CDR3 sequence (DNA): TGTGCCAGCAGTGGACAGTACAATCAGCCCCAGCATTTT.

The V call is TRBV15, the J call TRBJ2-2; TRBD2 matches at 12 bases. Germline V gene sequence: CDR1 LNHNV, CDR2 YYDKDF (reference sequence). The V segment lost 2 bases and the J segment 6 bases; nucleotides outside the gene matches: 13. This CDR3 has 19 residues. The CDR3 sequence is CATSRKAAASGGEAGELFF. CDR3 nucleotides: TGTGCCACCAGCAGAAAGGCAGCGGCTAGCGGGGGGGAGGCCGGGGAGCTGTTTTTT.

This chain uses TRBV27 with TRBJ2-3; D possibly matches TRBD1 or TRBD2 (5 bases each). Trimming stripped 6 bases from V and 4 bases from J, with 17 bases between. The CDR3 totals 15 residues. Germline lookup yields CDR1 MNHEY and CDR2 SMNVEV (reference sequence). CDR3 DNA: TGTGCCAGCAGCCACACGCTAGCAGGGCCAGATACGCAGTATTTT. Translating gives CASSHTLAGPDTQYF.

The genes are TRBV9 and TRBJ2-6; D unclear. This CDR3 is built from 15 residues. The V end lost 0 bases, the J end lost 2 bases, and 6 bases lay between the germline ends. Germline V gives CDR1 SGDLS, CDR2 YYNGEE. The CDR3 here is CASSVEWTGANVLTF. The CDR3 DNA follows: TGTGCCAGCAGCGTAGAATGGACTGGGGCCAACGTCCTGACTTTC.

Only one count was recorded for this clone. The chain joins TRBV5-1 to TRBJ1-2, with TRBD1 as a possible D gene (5 bases). The CDR3 contains 15 residues. Germline CDR1 SGHRS, CDR2 YFSETQ. The V end lost 4 bases, the J end lost 4 bases, and 17 bases lay between the germline ends. The DNA for the CDR3 is TGCGCCAGCAGCCAACAGGTCATTCTCATCTATGGCTACACCTTC. Amino acids: CASSQQVILIYGYTF.

The genes are TRBV7-9 and TRBJ2-4; TRBD2 agrees at 15 bases. The germline V gene has CDR1 SEHNR and CDR2 FQNEAQ (reference sequence). CDR3 length equals 19 residues. The V and J ends lost 5 bases and 1 base, in that order; junction bases with no gene match: 9. The CDR3 region has the DNA TGTGCCAGCAGCATATGGACTAGCGGGAGGGGACGGGCCAAAAACATTCAGTACTTC. This translates into CASSIWTSGRGRAKNIQYF.

The CDR3 DNA reads TGCGCCAGCAGCCCGAGTCAGGCGTTTAACACTGAAGCTTTCTTT. This gives the protein CASSPSQAFNTEAFF. This sequence joins TRBV5-1 and TRBJ1-1; unclear D gene. The V gene lost 4 bases and the J gene lost 2 bases, with 15 bases spanning the gap. Germline V gene sequence: CDR1 SGHRS, CDR2 YFSETQ. The CDR3 has 15 amino acids.

V usage is TRBV4-2 and J usage is TRBJ1-4; TRBD1 agrees at 7 bases. The germline V gene has CDR1 LGHNA and CDR2 YNFKEQ. The trim removed 4 bases at V and 7 bases at J, leaving 9 bases unmatched. This CDR3 comprises 15 residues. The CDR3 region has the DNA TGTGCCAGCAGCCGACAGGGCTCACTGGCTGAAAAACTGTTTTTT. It yields the protein CASSRQGSLAEKLFF.

The genes are TRBV28 and TRBJ1-5, with 9 bases identical to TRBD1. The junction had 8 bases not matched to a gene; V was cut back by 10 bases and J by 7 bases. Germline loops: CDR1 MDHEN, CDR2 SYDVKM. The CDR3 totals 13 residues. CDR3 loop: CAITTDRGQPQHF. In DNA, the CDR3 is TGTGCCATCACGACGGACAGGGGACAGCCCCAGCATTTT.

The V call is TRBV21-1, the J call TRBJ2-3; whether TRBD2, the table's D call, matches the DNA was not checked. TRBV21-1 is noted as a pseudogene. This CDR3 region has 21 residues. The CDR3 region is CASSKDNPQSLAQEASDTQYF. The CDR3 DNA reads TGTGCCAGCAGCAAAGATAACCCCCAGAGTCTAGCCCAAGAAGCCTCGGATACGCAGTATTTT.

This clone showed up just once. The chain has TRBV6-6 and TRBJ2-2, with D uncertain. CDR3 length: 12 residues. The ends were cut back, 4 bases at V and 4 bases at J, with 4 bases in the middle. CDR1 MNHNY and CDR2 SVGAGI come from the germline V gene (reference sequence). CDR3 protein: CASSFPTGELFF. In DNA form, the CDR3 reads TGTGCCAGCAGTTTCCCCACCGGGGAGCTGTTTTTT.

V and J are TRBV4-3 and TRBJ2-2, with 12 bases that match TRBD2. CDR1 is LGHNA, CDR2 YSLEER, per germline. The CDR3 length is 16 residues. With V trimmed by 5 bases and J by 10 bases, 11 bases remained unmatched. The CDR3 bases are TGCGCCAGCAGCTCCCAACTAGCGGGAGGATTAGTGGAGCTGTTTTTT. It encodes CASSSQLAGGLVELFF.

The chain links TRBV14 to TRBJ1-1, with TRBD1 matching 7 bases. The CDR3 sequence is 17 residues long. Germline loops: CDR1 SGHDN, CDR2 FVKESK. Unmatched junction bases numbered 22, after V lost 4 bases and J lost 11 bases. CDR3 residues: CASSLADRAMGWTEAFF. CDR3 sequence (DNA): TGTGCCAGCAGCCTTGCCGACAGGGCGATGGGTTGGACGGAGGCTTTCTTT.

The rearrangement joins TRBV7-2 to TRBJ2-1, with D perhaps matching TRBD1 (5 bases). V lost 4 bases and J 5 bases, leaving 9 bases between the germline ends. Germline values: CDR1 SGHTA, CDR2 FQGNSA. CDR3 length: 13 residues. CDR3 nucleotides: TGTGCCAGCAGCTCAGACAGAAACAATGAGCAGTTCTTC. Translation: CASSSDRNNEQFF.

This chain uses TRBV18 with TRBJ2-1, with TRBD2 matching over 10 bases. Unmatched junction bases numbered 14, after V lost 6 bases and J lost 9 bases. There are 16 residues in the CDR3. Germline loops: CDR1 KGHSH, CDR2 LQKENI. As DNA, the CDR3 is TGTGCCAGCTCCCGTCGAAGCGGGAGGGAGTATAGTGAGCAGTTCTTC. Its protein product is CASSRRSGREYSEQFF.

The J gene is TRBJ2-5, the V gene TRBV7-2; maybe TRBD2 (6 bases). Germline V gene sequence: CDR1 SGHTA, CDR2 FQGNSA. There are 15 residues in the CDR3. V was shortened by 0 bases and J by 2 bases, with 10 bases between the two germline ends. CDR3 sequence reads: CASSLAGLAQETQYF. CDR3 sequence (DNA): TGTGCCAGCAGCTTAGCAGGTCTAGCGCAAGAGACCCAGTACTTC.

This rearrangement joins TRBV27 to TRBJ1-5, with D unresolved. Trimming cost V 2 bases and J 5 bases, with 10 bases left between them. This CDR3 comprises 14 residues. Germline V gene data show CDR1 as MNHEY and CDR2 as SMNVEV (reference sequence). CDR3 coding DNA: TGTGCCAGCAGTTTAAACCAGCACGATCAGCCCCAGCATTTT. Residues: CASSLNQHDQPQHF.

This sequence joins TRBV11-3 and TRBJ1-2; no clear D gene. The V gene's germline CDR1 is SGHNT and CDR2 YENEEA. Trimming stripped 5 bases from V and 5 bases from J, with 9 bases between. The CDR3 covers 12 residues. CDR3 in amino acids: CASSNDGYGYTF. CDR3 DNA: TGTGCCAGCAGCAACGACGGATATGGCTACACCTTC.

The chain is built from TRBV4-1 and TRBJ1-4; D unclear. V gave up 1 base and J gave up 8 bases, with 8 bases separating them. Germline lookup yields CDR1 MGHRA and CDR2 YSYEKL. The CDR3 runs 13 residues. CDR3 sequence reads: CASSQGQREKLFF. For the CDR3, the DNA is TGCGCCAGCAGCCAAGGGCAGAGGGAAAAACTGTTTTTT.

The rearrangement links TRBV13 to TRBJ1-2, with a weak D call TRBD1 (6 bases). The CDR3 is 14 residues long. The germline V gene encodes CDR1 PRHDT and CDR2 FYEKMQ (reference sequence). The V and J ends lost 1 base and 5 bases respectively, with 11 bases between them. The CDR3 nucleotides read TGTGCCAGCAGCTTAGACAGGGCCGGGTATGGCTACACCTTC. This translates into CASSLDRAGYGYTF.

The chain carries TRBV10-3 and TRBJ2-2; 8 bases align to TRBD2. The length of the CDR3 is 17 residues. Germline loops: CDR1 ENHRY, CDR2 SYGVKD. V lost 0 bases, J lost 5 bases, and 8 bases stayed unmatched. CDR3 bases: TGTGCCATCAGTGAGTCGAGCGGGGGCCGGAGTACCGGGGAGCTGTTTTTT. It translates to CAISESSGGRSTGELFF.